This TCR beta chain was sequenced during a study of blood T cell repertoires in COVID-19. Overall study: There were acute and convalescent COVID-19 samples, and they came from the United States, Italy and Spain.

Profiling relied on immunoSEQ multiplex PCR, and the TCRdb table lists in-frame clones only, not all of them. The sample lists some 120,000 clones, over 65% occurring once. V lost 5 bases and J lost 1; bases outside the gene matches: 12. CDR1 and CDR2 (germline): SGHTS, YDEGEE. CDR3 length equals 18 residues. This clonotype was obtained from a man younger than 40 with acute or convalescent COVID-19. Sample: peripheral blood. The chain carries TRBV5-8 and TRBJ2-6; TRBD1 matches 7 bases. CDR3 bases: TGTGCCAGCAGGCTCATCTGGGACAGCCTATCTGGGGCCAACGTCCTGACTTTC. Translation gives CASRLIWDSLSGANVLTF.